The T cell receptor (beta chain) described here comes from a study of shared clonotypes between healthy human individuals. The wider study: Each donor contributed plates that comprised three CD4 naive, three CD4 memory, two CD8 naive and one CD8 memory.

The length of the CDR3 is 13 residues. V was shortened by 0 bases and J by 5 bases, with 4 bases between the two germline ends. Per germline, CDR1 SGHVS and CDR2 FNYEAQ. None of the donors, who were healthy HIV-negative adults, had recently had acute infections or vaccinations. Division of CD4+ cells produced a CD45RA+ naive subset and a CD45RA-negative memory subset. In the study's own analysis: ImmunoSEQ sequences covered only the junction and lacked quality scores; filtering therefore differed. Sequencing was performed with immunoSEQ multiplex PCR; in TCRdb, only in-frame clones are kept and a portion is missing. V, J and clone size are those of that table, while D and trimming were read from the DNA. This table holds about 230,000 clones, 60% to 80% found once.

The source material was memory CD4+ T cells sorted from blood. Regarding subset: CD45RA-negative fraction. This TCR was sampled from a young man in good health. V and J are TRBV7-6 and TRBJ2-2; D is ambiguous. CDR3 amino acids: CASSLALTGELFF. DNA for the CDR3: TGTGCCAGCAGCTTAGCGCTGACCGGGGAGCTGTTTTTT.